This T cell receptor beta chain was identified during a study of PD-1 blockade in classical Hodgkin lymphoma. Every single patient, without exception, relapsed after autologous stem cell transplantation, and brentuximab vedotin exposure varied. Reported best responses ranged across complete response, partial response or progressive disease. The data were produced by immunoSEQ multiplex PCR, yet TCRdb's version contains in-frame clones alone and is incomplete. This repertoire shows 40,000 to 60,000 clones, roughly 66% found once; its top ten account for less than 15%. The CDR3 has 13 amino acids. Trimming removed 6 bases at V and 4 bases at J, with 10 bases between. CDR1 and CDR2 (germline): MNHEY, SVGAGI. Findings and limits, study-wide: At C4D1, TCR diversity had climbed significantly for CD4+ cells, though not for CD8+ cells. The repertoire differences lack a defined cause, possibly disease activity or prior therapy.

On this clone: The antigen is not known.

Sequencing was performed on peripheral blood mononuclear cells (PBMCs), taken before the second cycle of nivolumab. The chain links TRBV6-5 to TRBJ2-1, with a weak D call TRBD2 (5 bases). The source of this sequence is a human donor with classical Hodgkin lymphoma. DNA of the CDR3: TGTGCCAGCAGCGGGGTCTCTTACAATGAGCAGTTCTTC. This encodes CASSGVSYNEQFF.